These T cell receptor beta chains were read from a single sample in a study of control samples from healthy donors and cancer patients. Only in-frame clones appear in the TCRdb table, and some are missing; sequencing was by immunoSEQ multiplex PCR. The table lists approximately 100,000 clones, around 89% of them singletons. Material for sequencing was blood. These receptors were obtained from a man aged 30-40 years in good health. The CDR3 runs from the conserved cysteine through the conserved F or W. The order of the fields is clone size, V gene, J gene, D gene, CDR3 protein, CDR3 DNA. D genes are given only for firm matches. Part of the rows lack a size; the others show once, few, many or a class for expanded clones.

NA	TRBV7-2	TRBJ1-1	NA	CASSPTMNTEAFF	TGTGCCAGCAGCCCCACGATGAACACTGAAGCTTTCTTT
NA	TRBV2	TRBJ1-5	TRBD1	CASRRGTGDRQPQHF	TGTGCCAGCAGGCGAGGGACAGGGGATCGTCAGCCCCAGCATTTT
NA	TRBV2	TRBJ1-1	NA	CASTGEVNTEAFF	TGTGCCAGCACAGGGGAAGTGAACACTGAAGCTTTCTTT
NA	TRBV19	TRBJ2-6	TRBD1	CASSQATGGRGANVLTF	TGTGCCAGTAGCCAAGCCACAGGGGGAAGAGGGGCCAACGTCCTGACTTTC
NA	TRBV29-1	TRBJ1-2	TRBD1	CSVARGPSYGYTF	TGCAGCGTTGCAAGGGGGCCAAGCTATGGCTACACCTTC
few	TRBV10-3	TRBJ2-7	TRBD1	CAISESRQGVRDEQYF	TGTGCCATCAGTGAGTCGAGACAGGGGGTAAGGGACGAGCAGTACTTC
NA	TRBV24-1	TRBJ2-1	TRBD2	CATSPRGVGKSSYNEQFF	TGTGCCACCAGTCCCCGGGGGGTCGGCAAAAGCTCCTACAATGAGCAGTTCTTC
NA	TRBV24-1	TRBJ1-2	NA	CATSDRIINYGYTF	TGTGCCACCAGTGATAGAATAATTAACTATGGCTACACCTTC
NA	TRBV19	TRBJ1-5	NA	CASLQRGGTSDQPQHF	TGTGCCAGTCTCCAAAGGGGAGGGACATCGGATCAGCCCCAGCATTTT
NA	TRBV7-2	TRBJ1-5	NA	CASSLNSNQPQHF	TGTGCCAGCAGCTTAAACAGCAATCAGCCCCAGCATTTT
NA	TRBV6-5	TRBJ1-2	NA	CASSSSLQTSYGYTF	TGTGCCAGCAGTTCTAGCCTCCAGACTAGTTATGGCTACACCTTC
few	TRBV3-1/TRBV3-2	TRBJ2-3	NA	CASSPTRGSDTQYF	TGTGCCAGCAGCCCAACCCGGGGCTCAGATACGCAGTATTTT
few	TRBV5-1	TRBJ1-3	NA	CASSLDRAGNTIYF	TGCGCCAGCAGCTTGGACAGGGCTGGAAACACCATATATTTT
NA	TRBV11-2	TRBJ2-7	NA	CASSFGQRYNEQYF	TGTGCCAGCAGCTTTGGACAGAGGTACAACGAGCAGTACTTC
NA	TRBV5-6	TRBJ1-3	NA	CASSLRGPGNTIYF	TGTGCCAGCAGCCTCCGGGGACCTGGAAACACCATATATTTT
NA	TRBV28	TRBJ1-2	NA	CASSSNYGYTF	TGTGCCAGCAGTTCGAACTATGGCTACACCTTC
NA	TRBV19	TRBJ1-1	NA	CASMQYDTEAFF	TGTGCCAGTATGCAGTACGACACTGAAGCTTTCTTT